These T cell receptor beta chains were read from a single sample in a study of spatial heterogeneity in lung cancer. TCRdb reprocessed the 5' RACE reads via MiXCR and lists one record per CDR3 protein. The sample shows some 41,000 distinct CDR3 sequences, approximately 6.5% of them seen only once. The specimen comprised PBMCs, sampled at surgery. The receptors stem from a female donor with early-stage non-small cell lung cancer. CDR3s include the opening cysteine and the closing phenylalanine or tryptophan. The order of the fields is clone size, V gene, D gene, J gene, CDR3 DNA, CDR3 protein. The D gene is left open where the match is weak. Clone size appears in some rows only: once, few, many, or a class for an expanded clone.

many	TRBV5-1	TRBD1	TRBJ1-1	TGCGCCAGCAGCCCTGAGGACAGGATGAACACTGAAGCTTTCTTT	CASSPEDRMNTEAFF
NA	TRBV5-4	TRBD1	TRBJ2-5	TGTGCCAGCGCTCCGCGTCCGGGACAGCAAGAGACCCAGTACTTC	CASAPRPGQQETQYF
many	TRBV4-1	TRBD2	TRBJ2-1	TGCGCCAGCAGTAGGACTAGCGGGGCGATATATGGGGACGGTGAGCAGTTCTTC	CASSRTSGAIYGDGEQFF
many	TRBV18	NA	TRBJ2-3	TGTGCCAGCTCACCAGTAGGCGGACGGACCACAGATACGCAGTATTTT	CASSPVGGRTTDTQYF
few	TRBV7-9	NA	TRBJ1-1	TGTGCCAGCAGCTTCAATTCGAACACTGAAGCTTTCTTT	CASSFNSNTEAFF
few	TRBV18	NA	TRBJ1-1	TGTGCCAGCTCCCCCGGGGGTTTAACTGAAGCTTTCTTT	CASSPGGLTEAFF
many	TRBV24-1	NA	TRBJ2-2	TGTGCCACCGGGGACGGCTATACCGGGGAGCTGTTTTTT	CATGDGYTGELFF
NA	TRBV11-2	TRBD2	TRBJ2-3	TGTGCCAGCAGCATAGGAGGACTAGATACAGATACGCAGTGTTTT	CASSIGGLDTDTQCF
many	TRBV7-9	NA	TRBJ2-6	TGTGCCAGCAGCTGGACAGCGTCTGGGGCCAACGTCCTGACTTTC	CASSWTASGANVLTF
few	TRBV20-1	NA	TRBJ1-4	TGCAGTGCACCCGTGGGGGGGATTAATGAAAAACTGTTTTTT	CSAPVGGINEKLFF
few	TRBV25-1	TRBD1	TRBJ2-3	TGTGCCAGCAGTGAATTTATGGACAGGGTTGATACGCAGTATTTT	CASSEFMDRVDTQYF
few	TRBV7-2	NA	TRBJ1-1	TGTGCCAGCAGCTTAGCGGCAGGGGTGGCCGAAGCTTTCTTT	CASSLAAGVAEAFF
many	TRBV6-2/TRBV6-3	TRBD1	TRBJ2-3	TGTGCCAGCAGTTCCAAGACAGGGGGTGGTGATACGCAGTATTTT	CASSSKTGGGDTQYF
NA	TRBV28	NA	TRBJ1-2	TGTGCCAGCACGAATACAGGGACCGGCTACACCTTC	CASTNTGTGYTF
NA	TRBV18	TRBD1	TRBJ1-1	TGTGCCAGCTCAGAGACAGGGCGCACTGAAGCTTTCTTT	CASSETGRTEAFF
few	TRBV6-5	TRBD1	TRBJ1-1	TGTGCCAGCAGTAGAGTCGGGACAGTCAACACTGAAGCTTTCTTT	CASSRVGTVNTEAFF
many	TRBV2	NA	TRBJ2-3	TGTGCCAGCAGTTACACAGATACGCAGTATTTT	CASSYTDTQYF
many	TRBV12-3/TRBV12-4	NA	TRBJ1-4	TGTGCCAGCAGCTCCAGGGCCTATAATGAAAAACTGTTTTTT	CASSSRAYNEKLFF
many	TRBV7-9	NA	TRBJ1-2	TGTGCCAGCAGCTTAGCGGGAGGAAACTATGGCTACACCTTC	CASSLAGGNYGYTF
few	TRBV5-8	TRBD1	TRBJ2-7	TGTGCCAGCACTCCCACCGGGACAGGGTTCTACGAGCAGTACTTC	CASTPTGTGFYEQYF
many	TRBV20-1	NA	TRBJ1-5	TGCAGTGCTTTCGACGGGGGGAAGGGGGCCCAGCATTTT	CSAFDGGKGAQHF
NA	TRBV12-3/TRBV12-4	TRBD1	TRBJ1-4	TGTGCCAGCAGTCCACTACAGGGGCAGGTGTTTTTT	CASSPLQGQVFF
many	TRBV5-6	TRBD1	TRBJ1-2	TGTGCCAGCAGCTTGCTCTCCGGGACAGGATCTGGCTACACCTTC	CASSLLSGTGSGYTF
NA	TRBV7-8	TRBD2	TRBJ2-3	TGTGCCAGCAGCTTAGGAACTAGCGGGGTCCAAGATACGCAGTATTTT	CASSLGTSGVQDTQYF
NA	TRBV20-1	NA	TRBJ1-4	TGCAGTGCTAGTGAGGCCGATGAAAAACTGTTTTTT	CSASEADEKLFF
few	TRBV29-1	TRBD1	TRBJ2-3	TGCAGCGTTGAATGGCCGGGACAGGGGGCTTGGGGCACAGATACGCAGTATTTT	CSVEWPGQGAWGTDTQYF
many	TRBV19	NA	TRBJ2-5	TGTGCCAGTAGACGGACGAGGGGGGCGGCCGAGACCCAGTACTTC	CASRRTRGAAETQYF
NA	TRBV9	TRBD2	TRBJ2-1	TGTGCCAGCAGCGTAGAGAGGCTAGCGGGCGGTGAGCAGTTCTTC	CASSVERLAGGEQFF
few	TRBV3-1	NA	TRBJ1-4	TGTGCCAGCAGCCTAAGTCGTGTGAGAACAACTAATGAAAAACTGTTTTTT	CASSLSRVRTTNEKLFF
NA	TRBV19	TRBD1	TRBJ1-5	TGTGCCAGTTGGGACAGGGACATTAGCAATCAGCCCCAGCATTTT	CASWDRDISNQPQHF
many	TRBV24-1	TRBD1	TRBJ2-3	TGTGCCACCAGTTTGGGACAGGGTGGAGCAGATACGCAGTATTTT	CATSLGQGGADTQYF
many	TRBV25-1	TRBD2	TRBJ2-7	TGTGCCAGCAGTGTTAGCGGGGCCGGACTCGAGCAGTACTTC	CASSVSGAGLEQYF
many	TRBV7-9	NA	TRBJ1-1	TGTGCCAGCAGCTTAAAGGGCAGTGAAGCTTTCTTT	CASSLKGSEAFF
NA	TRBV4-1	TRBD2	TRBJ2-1	TGCGCCAGCAGCCAAGAGTTAGCTAGCGGGGGGATATTCGGTGAGCAGTTCTTC	CASSQELASGGIFGEQFF
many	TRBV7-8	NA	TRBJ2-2	TGTGCCAGCAGCTTCTTAGGGGCCGGCGGGGAGCTGTTTTTT	CASSFLGAGGELFF
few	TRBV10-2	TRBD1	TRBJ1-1	TGCGCCAGCAGTTTGGGACAGGGGAACACTGAAGCTTTCTTT	CASSLGQGNTEAFF
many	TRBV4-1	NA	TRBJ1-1	TGCGCCAGCAGACCTGAGGCGGCGGCACACACTGAAGCTTTCTTT	CASRPEAAAHTEAFF
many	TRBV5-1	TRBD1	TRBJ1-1	TGCGCCAGCTCAACGGGACAGGGAGTGAGGAACACTGAAGCTTTCTTT	CASSTGQGVRNTEAFF
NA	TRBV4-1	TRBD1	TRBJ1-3	TGCGCCAGCAGCCCACAGGGGACGGATGGAAACACCATATATTTT	CASSPQGTDGNTIYF
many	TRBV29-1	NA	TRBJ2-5	TGCAGCCTAGGGTTGCAAGAGACCCAGTACTTC	CSLGLQETQYF
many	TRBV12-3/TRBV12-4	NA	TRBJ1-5	TGTGCCAGCAGTTTGGTGGAGGGTGGGCCCCAGCATTTT	CASSLVEGGPQHF
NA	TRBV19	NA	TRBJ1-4	TGTGCCAGTAGTACGACGGCTAATGAAAAACTGTTTTTT	CASSTTANEKLFF
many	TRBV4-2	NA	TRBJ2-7	TGTGCCAGCAGCCAGACACCGGGACAAGCGGACGAGCAGTACTTC	CASSQTPGQADEQYF
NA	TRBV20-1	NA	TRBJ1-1	TGCAGTGCTAGTGCCCTTGGGTCGACTTTCTTT	CSASALGSTFF
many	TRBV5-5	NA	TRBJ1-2	TGTGCCAGCAGCTTGTGGGGGAGTGGAGGCTACACCTTC	CASSLWGSGGYTF
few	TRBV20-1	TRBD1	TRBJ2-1	TGCAGTGCGGGGACAGGCGCTATCTCCTACAATGAGCAGTTCTTC	CSAGTGAISYNEQFF
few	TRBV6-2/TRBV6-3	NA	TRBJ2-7	TGTGCCAGCAGTGCCCAGGCCTACGAGCAGTACTTC	CASSAQAYEQYF
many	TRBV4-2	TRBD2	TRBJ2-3	TGTGCCAGCAGCCAAGCCGTAGCGGGGCGGGATACGCAGTATTTT	CASSQAVAGRDTQYF
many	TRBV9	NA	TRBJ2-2	TGTGCCAGCAGCCCCCGAAACGACCGCGGGGAGCTGTTTTTT	CASSPRNDRGELFF
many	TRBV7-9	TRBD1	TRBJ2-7	TGTGCCAGCAGCTCAGCGGTGACAGGGGACAAGCAGTACTTC	CASSSAVTGDKQYF
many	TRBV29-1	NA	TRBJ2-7	TGCAGCGTACTTGAGGGATTCCCTTACGAGCAGTACTTC	CSVLEGFPYEQYF
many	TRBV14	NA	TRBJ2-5	TGTGCCAGCAGCTCCACCACAGGGACCCACCAAGAGACCCAGTACTTC	CASSSTTGTHQETQYF
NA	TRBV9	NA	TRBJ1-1	TGTGCCAGCAGCGTACAGGTTATCGGCACTGAAGCTTTCTTT	CASSVQVIGTEAFF